This T cell receptor beta chain was sequenced for a study of shared clonotypes between healthy human individuals. Overall study: The plates for each donor numbered three CD4 naive, three CD4 memory, two CD8 naive and one CD8 memory.

The CDR3 is 14 residues long. Germline V gives CDR1 SGHDT, CDR2 YYEEEE. As defined, naive CD8 cells were CD45RO-negative and positively selected for CCR7, with terminally differentiated effector memory CD45RA+ cells excluded. This table comes from immunoSEQ multiplex PCR, and its TCRdb copy is limited to in-frame clones, with some not included. Of about 1,900,000 clones listed, about 95% are singletons. The receptor was derived from a man aged 18 to 30 in good health. This chain uses TRBV5-6 with TRBJ2-5, with D hard to call. The DNA end is more similar to TRBJ2-7, so the J call may be wrong. Input material: naive CD8+ T cells sorted from blood. The DNA for the CDR3 is TGTGCCAGCAGTTATACGCCCGGCGCCTACGAGCAGTACTTC. As protein: CASSYTPGAYEQYF.